This T cell receptor (beta chain) comes out of a study of regulatory T cells. Study observations and caveats: Skewed V and J usage and few unique V-J pairs marked patient repertoires, most in Tregs.

This CDR3 has 13 amino acids. Trimming removed 11 bases at V and 4 bases at J, with 17 bases between. Germline lookup yields CDR1 SEHNR and CDR2 FQNEAQ (reference sequence). There are a few counts of this clone. The antigen is unknown. Primers: 52 TRBV forward and 13 TRBJ reverse. The repertoire was sequenced with immunoSEQ multiplex PCR; TCRdb's copy has only in-frame clones and lacks some. The sample comprises some 9,100 clones, about 87% of which are singletons, and roughly a tenth rests with the top ten. The sample consisted of CD8+ T cells sorted from blood. The chain carries TRBV7-9 and TRBJ1-2; perhaps TRBD1 as D (5 bases). The source is a person aged 18 to 30 with CD3G deficiency. CDR3: CAVTSARGYGYTF. In nucleotides, the CDR3 is TGTGCCGTTACCTCCGCGAGGGGCTATGGCTACACCTTC.